These T cell receptor beta chains were read from a single sample in a study of beta chain features in type 1 diabetes. The table came from immunoSEQ multiplex PCR; TCRdb's copy has only in-frame clones and leaves some out. The table has hundreds of thousands of clones, roughly 13% seen once; the top ten hold less than 0.025%. The sample comprised naive CD4+ T cells from blood. Source of these receptors: a man aged 18 to 29 with type 1 diabetes. CDR3s include the opening cysteine and the closing phenylalanine or tryptophan. D genes are given only for firm matches.

13 | . | TRBJ2-5 | TRBV30 | CAWTFARAGTQYF
13 | . | TRBJ1-5 | TRBV6-1 | CASSVSGNQPQHF
15 | . | TRBJ2-2 | TRBV29-1 | CSVYPGPTNTGELFF
13 | . | TRBJ2-1 | TRBV9 | CASSAPGGVEQFF
16 | . | TRBJ1-5 | TRBV7-9 | CASSQGWAGVNQPQHF
14 | . | TRBJ1-1 | TRBV14 | CASSQGGWYTEAFF
13 | . | TRBJ1-3 | TRBV30 | CAWGTVSGNTIYF
14 | TRBD1 | TRBJ1-1 | TRBV27 | CASSLGQGVTEAFF
14 | . | TRBJ1-5 | TRBV21-1 | CASSNIAFNQPQHF
14 | TRBD1 | TRBJ1-1 | TRBV13 | CASSGGQGDTEAFF
15 | . | TRBJ2-1 | TRBV28 | CASSLVADQYNEQFF
14 | TRBD1 | TRBJ2-3 | TRBV9 | CASSPKGQADTQYF
14 | TRBD1 | TRBJ2-4 | TRBV10-2 | CASSPDQGENIQYF
13 | . | TRBJ1-1 | TRBV7-8 | CASSLELNTEAFF
14 | . | TRBJ1-2 | TRBV6-5 | CASSSQGNDYGYTF
15 | . | TRBJ2-1 | TRBV6-1 | CASSEVPLSSNEQFF
15 | . | TRBJ2-3 | TRBV5-1 | CASSPWGASTDTQYF
15 | . | TRBJ2-3 | TRBV4-1 | CASSQAGANTDTQYF
16 | TRBD1 | TRBJ1-2 | TRBV18 | CASSPVSGQGSYGYTF
13 | . | TRBJ1-1 | TRBV19 | CASSISMNTEAFF
13 | . | TRBJ1-1 | TRBV16 | CASTLTGLTEAFF
14 | TRBD1 | TRBJ1-5 | TRBV4-2 | CASSQDQGDQPQHF
15 | TRBD1 | TRBJ2-7 | TRBV15 | CATSRDGTVTYEQYF
16 | . | TRBJ1-6 | TRBV30 | CAWRGSHRTSNSPLHF
11 | . | TRBJ1-3 | TRBV20-1 | CSARDWPSIYF
16 | TRBD2 | TRBJ2-2 | TRBV10-3 | CAIRRTSGANTGELFF
16 | . | TRBJ2-3 | TRBV7-7 | CASSVAGVWGTDTQYF
11 | . | TRBJ2-1 | TRBV28 | CASRESHEQFF
15 | TRBD1 | TRBJ1-1 | TRBV4-2 | CASSQFNRGQDEAFF
12 | . | TRBJ2-3 | TRBV9 | CASSGGTDTQYF
17 | . | TRBJ2-6 | TRBV2 | CASSPGGAISGPNVLTF
13 | TRBD1 | TRBJ2-1 | TRBV10-3 | CAISTGGNNEQFF
13 | TRBD1 | TRBJ2-7 | TRBV30 | CAWRWQGAYEQYF
12 | . | TRBJ1-5 | TRBV7-8 | CASSVSNQPQHF
16 | . | TRBJ2-7 | TRBV21-1 | CASSKPSGGALYEQYF
12 | . | TRBJ1-5 | TRBV18 | CASSPGHQPQHF
14 | TRBD1 | TRBJ2-7 | TRBV27 | CASSFGDRGYEQYF
12 | TRBD1 | TRBJ1-1 | TRBV6-5 | CASSKDRVEAFF
15 | TRBD1 | TRBJ2-5 | TRBV10-3 | CATRIGTGGEETQYF
16 | . | TRBJ1-2 | TRBV13 | CASSFEAGGGNYGYTF
15 | . | TRBJ1-5 | TRBV4-2 | CASSQVSGPPQPQHF
14 | TRBD2 | TRBJ2-5 | TRBV30 | CAWRLTSGGGTQYF
17 | TRBD2 | TRBJ2-1 | TRBV5-4 | CASSWGLAGGTYNEQFF
15 | . | TRBJ1-5 | TRBV9 | CASSVVGQANQPQHF
15 | . | TRBJ2-3 | TRBV7-9 | CASSLEGAGTDTQYF
10 | . | TRBJ1-2 | TRBV20-1 | CSPWGWCYTF
13 | . | TRBJ1-3 | TRBV29-1 | CSVLDTSGNTIYF
16 | TRBD1 | TRBJ2-7 | TRBV4-2 | CASSQETGGLSYEQYF
15 | . | TRBJ1-1 | TRBV30 | CAWSFADRSNTEAFF
13 | . | TRBJ1-3 | TRBV30 | CAWSKGPGNTIYF
16 | TRBD1 | TRBJ1-1 | TRBV4-2 | CASSTSTGATNTEAFF
14 | TRBD1 | TRBJ1-4 | TRBV7-2 | CASSGRTGIEKLFF
16 | . | TRBJ2-1 | TRBV19 | CASNPLGGPSYNEQFF
13 | . | TRBJ2-3 | TRBV14 | CASSQQGTDTQYF
16 | TRBD1 | TRBJ1-5 | TRBV2 | CASSVEGQGQFQPQHF
15 | . | TRBJ1-1 | TRBV7-9 | CASSLASGGRTEAFF
13 | . | TRBJ1-2 | TRBV27 | CASSLYGSYGYTF
15 | TRBD1 | TRBJ1-4 | TRBV5-6 | CASSLRQGANEKLFF